This passage covers 2 T cell receptor beta chains from one sample sequenced in a study of T cell responses to AZD1222 COVID-19 vaccine. Libraries were prepared by immunoSEQ multiplex PCR; TCRdb keeps only in-frame clonotypes and omits some of them. This table has around 180,000 clones, over 75% appearing once. The sequenced sample was peripheral blood, obtained on day 0 of AZD1222 vaccination. The receptors derive from an adult in good health.

This sequence joins TRBV5-6 and TRBJ2-3; D is unresolved. CDR3 length: 12 amino acids. Germline CDR1 and CDR2: SGHDT and YYEEEE. Between the trimmed V and J ends, which lost 3 bases and 9 bases, there was a span of 11 bases. Written as DNA, the CDR3 is TGTGCCAGCAGCTCTCCACTCCGGACGCAGTATTTT. Protein sequence: CASSSPLRTQYF.

The chain couples TRBV3-1 (or the pseudogene TRBV3-2) to TRBJ2-1; TRBD1 matches at 9 bases. Germline lookup yields CDR1 LGHDT and CDR2 YNNKEL (reference sequence). V lost 1 base to trimming and J lost 9 bases; unmatched junction nucleotides: 4. The CDR3 is 14 residues long. The CDR3 nucleotides are TGTGCCAGCAGCCAAGGTAGACAGGGGGGTGAGCAGTTCTTC. It yields the protein CASSQGRQGGEQFF.